Sequencing of this T cell receptor (beta chain) was carried out in a study of regulatory T cells in long-lasting Graves disease. The time point denotes: newly diagnosed GD, antithyroid drugs for less than 3 months. From RNA extracted from PBMCs, the TCR library was made. This clonotype was recorded at least ten times. Construction of TCR beta libraries relied on iRepertoire HTBI primers and on Arm-PCR targeting CDR3 regions. In the authors' workflow: Looking across samples, the authors found approximately 60 TRBV and 12 to 15 TRBJ segments. From the multiplex PCR reads, TCRdb called clonotypes with MiXCR, one entry per CDR3 protein. The V and J calls reflect TCRdb's pipeline rather than the authors' work. Of 360,000 or so distinct CDR3 sequences listed, 15% to 20% are singletons. Deletions cut 5 bases from V and 6 bases from J, with 8 bases between. The CDR3 covers 12 residues. Per the germline V gene, CDR1 is MNHNS and CDR2 is SASEGT.

Separately, the same data were catalogued under a study of T cells in Graves' hyperthyroidism and ophthalmopathy. That study adds: Diagnosing involved the use of clinical symptoms, serum thyroxine and TRAb, thyroid ultrasound and orbital computed tomography. Also found in blood were most expanded thyroid clonotypes above 0.001.

The clonotype was recovered from a woman between 18 and 30 years old with Graves disease. Sequences were derived from peripheral blood mononuclear cells (PBMCs), sampled at new diagnosis, from a patient treated with antithyroid drugs. J is TRBJ2-4 and V is TRBV6-1; perhaps D is TRBD1 or TRBD2 (5 bases each). The CDR3 DNA reads TGTGCCAGCAGTCGGGACGGAAACATTCAGTACTTC. This translates into CASSRDGNIQYF.